This TCR beta chain was recorded in a study of T-cell reconstitution after alpha-beta-depleted transplantation in children. Preparation of the TCRbeta library involved a method that used unique molecular identifiers. One entry per CDR3 protein, called by TCRdb with MiXCR from the PCR reads. The data contain 500,000 to 600,000 distinct CDR3 sequences, approximately 20% of them singletons. The CDR3 extends over 16 amino acids. Germline lookup yields CDR1 SGHVS and CDR2 FQNEAQ. With 1 base removed from V and 3 bases from J, the gap between germline ends came to 16 bases. This sample comprised PBMCs from the stem cell graft donor, obtained from the stem cell graft. This chain joins TRBV7-8 and TRBJ2-7; D is unresolved. This receptor was taken from a human donor who donated a stem cell graft to a child with acute lymphoblastic leukemia. The CDR3 DNA follows: TGTGCCAGCAGCTTAGGGAGAGTGGGCTCCTACTACGAGCAGTACTTC. This gives the protein CASSLGRVGSYYEQYF.